Listed below are T cell receptor beta chains from one sample, sequenced in a study of T cell responses to AZD1222 COVID-19 vaccine. Method: immunoSEQ multiplex PCR; TCRdb's copy keeps in-frame clones and lacks some. The table shows 100,000 to 120,000 clones, with around 80% occurring only once. The specimen comprised peripheral blood, sampled on day 0 of AZD1222 vaccination. These receptors all come from an adult in good health. Both conserved end residues are part of each CDR3.

TRBJ1-1	TRBV12-3/TRBV12-4	CASTQYGAGEAFF
TRBJ1-1	TRBV2	CASGGQILAFF
TRBJ1-2	TRBV4-1	CASSQSPGDNYGYTF
TRBJ2-1	TRBV27	CASSSGEGLTWFF
TRBJ2-2	TRBV4-3	CASSQEVIGTGKNTGELFF
TRBJ1-2	TRBV7-2	CASSLVRQGEGGYTF
TRBJ2-2	TRBV18	CASSPRTGELFF
TRBJ2-3	TRBV6-5	CASSLLGGLTDTQYF
TRBJ1-2	TRBV5-1	CASSLAPGDYGYTF
TRBJ2-3	TRBV4-2	CASSSTSGGGSDTQYF
TRBJ2-2	TRBV5-1	CASIGVTGLFF